The 22 T cell receptor beta chains presented below share a single source sample, sequenced in a study of cytomegalovirus exposure and HLA in healthy donors. With 60 Vbeta and 13 Jbeta primers, the PCR was carried out. Sequenced by immunoSEQ multiplex PCR; TCRdb stores in-frame clones only, minus some. The table has over 120,000 clones, approximately 80% seen once; the top ten hold about 3.7%. The material sequenced was PBMCs. The receptors were gathered from a male donor in good health and CMV-seronegative.

The genes are TRBV30 and TRBJ2-1; the match to TRBD2 covers 16 bases. The V segment lost 2 bases and the J segment 11 bases; nucleotides outside the gene matches: 6. Germline V gene lookup returns CDR1 GTSNPN and CDR2 SVGIG (reference sequence). The CDR3 runs to 15 residues. CDR3: CAWSTGLAGGPKQFF. DNA for the CDR3: TGTGCCTGGAGTACGGGACTAGCGGGAGGGCCAAAGCAGTTCTTC.

This chain connects TRBV9 to TRBJ2-3; 9 nucleotides agree with TRBD2. Germline CDR1 and CDR2: SGDLS and YYNGEE. CDR3 length: 17 residues. Trimming at V came to 3 bases and at J to 6 bases, leaving 14 bases not matched to a gene. The CDR3 region is CASSAAEASGMFDTQYF. In DNA form, the CDR3 reads TGTGCCAGCAGCGCAGCTGAGGCTAGCGGGATGTTTGATACGCAGTATTTT.

This clone was observed a handful of times. This chain connects TRBV5-1 to TRBJ2-1, with D maybe TRBD2 (5 bases). This CDR3 is built from 14 residues. The ends were cut back, 8 bases at V and 0 bases at J, with 12 bases in the middle. The germline CDR1 and CDR2 sequences are SGHRS and YFSETQ. CDR3 in amino acids: CASWKDSSYNEQFF. The DNA of the CDR3 is TGCGCCAGTTGGAAGGACTCCTCCTACAATGAGCAGTTCTTC.

This CDR3 reads CATSSTASGTTITYEQYF. CDR3 nucleotides: TGTGCCACCAGCAGCACCGCTAGCGGGACCACCATTACCTACGAGCAGTACTTC. The J gene is TRBJ2-7, the V gene TRBV15, with 9 bases fitting TRBD2. CDR3 length: 18 residues. Unmatched junction bases numbered 14, after V lost 3 bases and J lost 2 bases. The germline gives CDR1 LNHNV, CDR2 YYDKDF (reference sequence).

In this sample, this clone turned up a few times. J is TRBJ2-7 and V is TRBV5-4, with TRBD2 identical over 7 bases. V shed 10 bases and J 7 bases; nucleotides not matched to a gene: 14. The germline CDR1 and CDR2 sequences are SGHNT and YYREEE (reference sequence). This CDR3 has 13 amino acids. The CDR3 sequence: CAVKWRESSEQYF. The CDR3 DNA sequence: TGTGCCGTGAAGTGGCGGGAGTCTAGTGAGCAGTACTTC.

The rearrangement joins TRBV4-1 to TRBJ1-3, with TRBD1 matching over 11 bases. CDR3 length: 17 amino acids. Trimming cost V 3 bases and J 1 base; bases outside gene matches: 5. Germline V gene data show CDR1 as MGHRA and CDR2 as YSYEKL. The CDR3 spells CASSQGQGGSSGNTIYF. CDR3 coding DNA: TGCGCCAGCAGCCAGGGACAGGGGGGCTCATCTGGAAACACCATATATTTT.

This clone was seen a handful of times. This sequence joins TRBV6-1 and TRBJ2-3; D possibly corresponds to TRBD2 (7 bases). Germline V gene lookup returns CDR1 MNHNS and CDR2 SASEGT. Trimming left V 2 bases short and J 1 base short, with 10 bases between. The CDR3 runs to 15 residues. The CDR3 sequence: CASSEIGGGTDTQYF. The CDR3 bases are TGTGCCAGCAGTGAAATAGGGGGGGGCACAGATACGCAGTATTTT.

V is TRBV14 and J is TRBJ1-1, with a tentative D call TRBD1 (5 bases). The CDR3 consists of 16 residues. V dropped 0 bases and J dropped 3 bases, with 14 bases sitting between them. Germline V CDR1 and CDR2: SGHDN, FVKESK. CDR3 protein: CASSQDSGRLYTEAFF. DNA for the CDR3: TGTGCCAGCAGCCAAGATTCAGGGCGACTGTACACTGAAGCTTTCTTT.

V gene TRBV10-3 combines with J gene TRBJ1-3; TRBD1 agrees at 8 bases. CDR1 and CDR2 from the germline V gene are ENHRY and SYGVKD. This CDR3 has 15 amino acids. Trimming removed 5 bases from V and 2 bases from J; junction bases left unmatched: 5. CDR3 sequence: CAISNQGAAGNTIYF. CDR3 bases: TGTGCCATCAGTAACCAGGGGGCGGCTGGAAACACCATATATTTT.

V gene TRBV7-9 combines with J gene TRBJ1-2; no clear D. This CDR3 has 12 amino acids. V lost 9 bases to trimming and J lost 4 bases, with 12 bases between them. Per germline, CDR1 SEHNR and CDR2 FQNEAQ (reference sequence). The CDR3 protein is CASLLVGYGYTF. The CDR3 region has the DNA TGTGCCAGTCTATTGGTCGGCTATGGCTACACCTTC. The entire variable domain, with the rest obtained from reference TRBV7-9 and TRBJ1-2, is as follows: DTGVSQNPRHKITKRGQNVTFRCDPISEHNRLYWYRQTLGQGPEFLTYFQNEAQLEKSRLLSDRFSAERPKGSFSTLEIQRTEQGDSAMYLCASLLVGYGYTFGSGTRLTVV.

This clone was seen a handful of times. The V gene is TRBV4-3, the J gene TRBJ1-1; D is ambiguous. The length of the CDR3 is 13 residues. Per the germline V gene, CDR1 is LGHNA and CDR2 is YSLEER. V lost 4 bases and J lost 3, with 9 bases in between. CDR3 in DNA: TGCGCCAGCAGCCGGTTGGAGCACACTGAAGCTTTCTTT. Its protein is CASSRLEHTEAFF.

This clone was counted once. The rearrangement joins TRBV4-1 to TRBJ2-7, with 16 bases that match TRBD2. Looked up from germline, CDR1 is MGHRA and CDR2 is YSYEKL. V shed 0 bases and J 4 bases; nucleotides not matched to a gene: 12. This CDR3 is built from 20 residues. CDR3 sequence (DNA): TGCGCCAGCAGCCAAGAAGGGGGATTGGGACTAGCGGGAGGGCTGTACGAGCAGTACTTC. Its translation: CASSQEGGLGLAGGLYEQYF.

This clone appeared a single time. The chain employs TRBV13 and TRBJ2-7; 8 nucleotides align to TRBD1. In germline, CDR1 is PRHDT, CDR2 FYEKMQ (reference sequence). V lost 3 bases and J lost 2; bases outside the gene matches: 6. This CDR3 comprises 15 residues. The CDR3 loop is CASSFAGQVTYEQYF. CDR3 bases: TGTGCCAGCAGCTTTGCGGGACAGGTGACCTACGAGCAGTACTTC. The variable domain in full, completed from reference TRBV13 and TRBJ2-7, reads AAGVIQSPRHLIKEKRETATLKCYPIPRHDTVYWYQQGPGQDPQFLISFYEKMQSDKGSIPDRFSAQQFSDYHSELNMSSLELGDSALYFCASSFAGQVTYEQYFGPGTRLTVT.

The rearrangement uses TRBV9 and TRBJ2-3; 12 bases agree with TRBD2. The CDR3 has 18 residues. Germline V gives CDR1 SGDLS, CDR2 YYNGEE. V lost 2 bases, J lost 4 bases, and 11 bases stayed unmatched. CDR3 residues: CASSVLASGRDPSDTQYF. The CDR3 DNA follows: TGTGCCAGCAGCGTTTTGGCTAGCGGGAGGGATCCGTCAGATACGCAGTATTTT.

V usage is TRBV5-6 and J usage is TRBJ2-1; D might be TRBD1 (6 bases). Germline V gene sequence: CDR1 SGHDT, CDR2 YYEEEE. Trimming took off 4 bases at V and 4 bases at J, with 12 bases between the two ends. The CDR3 is 14 amino acids. CDR3: CASSDFDRYNEQFF. CDR3 bases: TGTGCCAGCAGCGATTTCGACAGGTACAATGAGCAGTTCTTC.

This sequence joins TRBV2 and TRBJ2-5; TRBD2 matches 15 bases. The CDR3 covers 19 residues. Germline CDR1 and CDR2: SNHLY and FYNNEI. The trim removed 4 bases at V and 4 bases at J, leaving 13 bases unmatched. The CDR3, as DNA: TGTGCCAGCAGTGGCGGACTAGCGGGGGGGCGGTGGGAGGGAGAGACCCAGTACTTC. Translating gives CASSGGLAGGRWEGETQYF.

The J gene is TRBJ2-1, the V gene TRBV5-1, with 8 nucleotides matching TRBD2. CDR1 and CDR2 from the germline V gene are SGHRS and YFSETQ. J lost 10 bases, V lost 1 base, and 7 bases had no gene match. This CDR3 spans 14 amino acids. The CDR3 DNA sequence: TGCGCCAGCAGCTTGTTAGCGGGAAGTAGGGAGCAGTTCTTC. This encodes CASSLLAGSREQFF.

The chain employs TRBV9 and TRBJ1-2; the D is unclear. The germline CDR1 and CDR2 sequences are SGDLS and YYNGEE. Deletions cut 4 bases from V and 3 bases from J, with 10 bases between. The CDR3 is 13 residues long. The CDR3 reads CASSLMGDYGYTF. The CDR3 DNA reads TGTGCCAGCAGCCTCATGGGAGACTATGGCTACACCTTC.

The chain couples TRBV6-1 to TRBJ2-1, with D possibly being TRBD1 (6 bases). This CDR3 is 12 amino acids long. Trimming removed 6 bases from V and 5 bases from J, with 8 bases in between. Germline V lookup: CDR1 MNHNS, CDR2 SASEGT. This CDR3 is CASSDRNNEQFF. CDR3 nucleotides: TGTGCCAGCAGCGACAGGAACAATGAGCAGTTCTTC.

The rearrangement links TRBV5-1 to TRBJ2-3; D perhaps matches TRBD2 (5 bases). Trimming cost V 0 bases and J 4 bases, with 15 bases left between them. Germline V gene sequence: CDR1 SGHRS, CDR2 YFSETQ. CDR3 length equals 16 residues. CDR3 region: CASSLVLVGNADTQYF. The CDR3 DNA reads TGCGCCAGCAGCTTGGTCCTAGTCGGGAATGCAGATACGCAGTATTTT.

The genes are TRBV6-5 and TRBJ1-2, with 8 bases fitting TRBD1. After removal of 2 bases from V and 7 bases from J, the junction contained 6 bases not matched to a gene. Germline CDR1 MNHEY, CDR2 SVGAGI. This CDR3 contains 14 residues. The CDR3 coding sequence is TGTGCCAGCAGTTACGAAGCAGGGGGCCGTGGCTACACCTTC. Protein sequence: CASSYEAGGRGYTF.

This clone is a singleton in its sample. This sequence joins TRBV28 and TRBJ1-4, with D possibly TRBD1 on 6 matching bases. The V gene lost 3 bases and the J gene lost 10 bases, with 15 bases spanning the gap. The CDR3 runs 14 residues. Per the germline V gene, CDR1 is MDHEN and CDR2 is SYDVKM. The CDR3 DNA follows: TGTGCCAGCAGTTTGGACAGTGTGGGAAGAAAACTGTTTTTT. Protein sequence: CASSLDSVGRKLFF. Filled out from reference TRBV28 and TRBJ1-4, the complete variable domain reads DVKVTQSSRYLVKRTGEKVFLECVQDMDHENMFWYRQDPGLGLRLIYFSYDVKMKEKGDIPEGYSVSREKKERFSLILESASTNQTSMYLCASSLDSVGRKLFFGSGTQLSVL.